The sequence of this T cell receptor beta chain was determined in a study of T-cell memory formation after mild COVID-19. CDR1 is GTSNPN, CDR2 SVGIG, per germline (reference sequence). V was trimmed by 0 bases and J by 6 bases, leaving 6 bases between them. The CDR3 runs to 11 residues. This clonotype was recorded a few times. TCRdb re-analysed the 5' RACE reads in MiXCR, keeping a single row per CDR3 protein. The data contain around 420,000 distinct CDR3 sequences, less than 25% of them singletons. The source is an adult woman who had mild COVID-19 (a few samples of this study predate the infection). Cell type and time point are not known. The sequencing sample was made of PBMCs or a T cell subset sorted from them (not recorded which). V and J are TRBV30 and TRBJ2-7, with D possibly matching TRBD1 (5 bases). In nucleotides, the CDR3 is TGTGCCTGGAGTGTGGGGCCCGAGCAGTACTTC. Amino acid sequence: CAWSVGPEQYF.